One and the same sample provided the 8 T cell receptor beta chains below, sequenced in a study of chemoradiotherapy in HPV16-positive cancers. Sequencing used immunoSEQ multiplex PCR; TCRdb keeps in-frame clones, though not all of them. The sample shows about 3,500 clones, around 87% of them seen only once. The specimen comprised tumor tissue, sampled from a patient who underwent chemoradiotherapy. The receptor source for this set is a human donor with HPV-associated anogenital cancer.

This chain joins TRBV20-1 and TRBJ2-7; D is ambiguous. CDR1 and CDR2 from the germline V gene are DFQATT and SNEGSKA (reference sequence). There are 11 residues in the CDR3. V lost 3 bases and J lost 3, with 6 bases in between. CDR3 nucleotide sequence: TGCAGTGCTAGTGACAACTACGAGCAGTACTTC. It specifies CSASDNYEQYF.

The chain links TRBV19 to TRBJ2-5; 7 bases match TRBD1. TRBJ2-7 matches the DNA end more closely, so the J call is doubtful. Germline lookup yields CDR1 LNHDA and CDR2 SQIVND (reference sequence). This CDR3 comprises 15 residues. CDR3 amino acids: CASSIVGTASYEQYF. DNA of the CDR3: TGTGCCAGTAGTATAGTTGGGACAGCCTCCTACGAGCAGTACTTC.

J is TRBJ1-1 and V is TRBV5-1, with 7 nucleotides matching TRBD1. In germline, CDR1 is SGHRS, CDR2 YFSETQ. V shed 4 bases, J shed 5 bases, and the junction held 8 bases outside the gene matches. This CDR3 region has 14 residues. CDR3 DNA: TGCGCCAGCAGCGAGACAGGGCGGGAGACTGAAGCTTTCTTT. This sequence encodes CASSETGRETEAFF.

The chain links TRBV7-2 to TRBJ1-5; possibly TRBD1 for D (6 bases). CDR1 is SGHTA and CDR2 is FQGNSA in the germline V gene. This CDR3 is 15 amino acids long. V was cut by 3 bases and J by 4 bases, with 13 bases left in between. The CDR3 DNA reads TGTGCCAGCAGCTTCTCTTGGGACACAAATCAGCCCCAGCATTTT. Translated: CASSFSWDTNQPQHF.

This sequence joins TRBV9 and TRBJ2-2; tentatively, D is TRBD1 (6 bases). The length of the CDR3 is 14 residues. V lost 1 base, J lost 5 bases, and 9 bases lay in between. Germline CDR1 and CDR2: SGDLS and YYNGEE. CDR3 sequence: CASSVQGWTGELFF. In nucleotides, the CDR3 is TGTGCCAGCAGCGTACAGGGGTGGACCGGGGAGCTGTTTTTT.

V gene TRBV5-6 combines with J gene TRBJ2-5; D unresolved. Germline V gives CDR1 SGHDT, CDR2 YYEEEE. V dropped 4 bases and J dropped 1 base, with 8 bases sitting between them. The CDR3 is 13 residues long. The CDR3: CASSRVSQETQYF. Here the CDR3 DNA reads TGTGCCAGCAGCCGCGTGTCCCAAGAGACCCAGTACTTC.

The V gene is TRBV4-1, the J gene TRBJ2-5; the D gene is possibly TRBD2 (6 bases). The CDR3 is made up of 13 amino acids. Germline V gene sequence: CDR1 MGHRA, CDR2 YSYEKL. V lost 4 bases and J lost 4, with 10 bases in between. CDR3 nucleotides: TGCGCCAGCAGCCTTACTAGCAGAGAGACCCAGTACTTC. Protein product: CASSLTSRETQYF.

The chain recombines TRBV5-1 with TRBJ1-2; 7 bases agree with TRBD1. V dropped 4 bases and J dropped 4; count of bases not matched to a gene: 13. CDR1 SGHRS and CDR2 YFSETQ come from the germline V gene. This CDR3 contains 16 residues. This CDR3 reads CASSTSGGYISYGYTF. The CDR3 DNA reads as TGCGCCAGCAGCACATCAGGGGGTTATATCAGCTATGGCTACACCTTC.